This record covers a single T cell receptor (beta chain). The target antigen is unknown. A second PCR of about 7 to 12 cycles used a sample-barcoded 5' primer and a J-beta primer mix. Template switching added a 12-random-nucleotide identifier to every cDNA molecule. TCRdb analysed the 5' RACE reads with MiXCR anew, one entry per CDR3 protein. This sample carries 1.5 million to 1.8 million distinct CDR3 sequences, 35% to 45% of them seen once, and the ten largest clones take about 3.8%. V lost 0 bases and J 4 bases, leaving 20 bases between the germline ends. The CDR3 is 18 residues long. Germline V gives CDR1 LGHNA, CDR2 YSLEER. Donors were systemically healthy Caucasian individuals from Russia aged about 6 to 95 years. The entry originates in a study of blood T cells in healthy people across ages. Study-wide findings and caveats: Versus aged donors, long-lived donors had higher diversity and more naive CD4+ cells. Donor CMV status, an unknown factor, possibly confounded changes in expanded clonotypes.

The source of this sequence is a woman under 30 in good health. The rearrangement links TRBV4-3 to TRBJ2-3; D may match TRBD1 or TRBD2 (5 bases each). The sample taken for sequencing was blood. The CDR3 nucleotides are TGCGCCAGCAGCCAAGAACGGACTGTCAGATGGGGCGCAGATACGCAGTATTTT. This encodes CASSQERTVRWGADTQYF.